This passage covers 31 T cell receptor beta chains from one sample sequenced in a study of beta chain features in type 1 diabetes. Expressed TCRB transcripts were sequenced because the entire RNA isolate underwent reverse transcription. Generated by immunoSEQ multiplex PCR, the TCRdb table keeps only in-frame clones and is missing some. The top ten clones hold 0.0085% to 0.012% of a sample with about 360,000 clones, around 12% of them seen once. Antigen specificity for these receptors is unknown. Whole-study results and caveats: Within each of all four CD4+ subsets, Type 1 diabetes patients had TCRB CDR3s that were moderately but significantly shorter.

Source material: naive CD4+ T cells from blood. The receptors shown here come from a woman aged 18-30 years with type 1 diabetes.

V usage is TRBV30 and J usage is TRBJ2-6; D is possibly TRBD1 (5 bases). Germline V gene sequence: CDR1 GTSNPN, CDR2 SVGIG (reference sequence). The CDR3 runs 15 residues. The V and J ends lost 5 bases and 4 bases respectively, with 15 bases between them. The CDR3, as DNA: TGTGCCTGGGATTCTACAGGCGCGGGGGCCAACGTCCTGACTTTC. The encoded protein is CAWDSTGAGANVLTF.

The chain combines TRBV7-8 with TRBJ1-2; 7 bases are a match to TRBD1. Germline CDR1 SGHVS, CDR2 FQNEAQ. Trimming cost V 4 bases and J 2 bases; bases outside gene matches: 7. The CDR3 is 15 residues long. Here the CDR3 DNA reads TGTGCCAGCAGCTCAAGGACAGGACCGAACTATGGCTACACCTTC. Residues: CASSSRTGPNYGYTF.

The genes are TRBV5-6 and TRBJ2-1; D gene uncertain. Germline loops: CDR1 SGHDT, CDR2 YYEEEE. Deletions cut 0 bases from V and 6 bases from J, with 7 bases between. CDR3 length: 13 residues. The CDR3 coding sequence is TGTGCCAGCAGCTTGGTAACAGTCAATGAGCAGTTCTTC. Amino acids: CASSLVTVNEQFF.

The chain links TRBV5-4 to TRBJ2-2; 9 nucleotides agree with TRBD1. Trimming removed 4 bases from V and 1 base from J; junction bases left unmatched: 2. The germline gives CDR1 SGHNT, CDR2 YYREEE (reference sequence). CDR3 length equals 15 residues. Written as DNA, the CDR3 is TGTGCCAGCAGCCCGGGACAGGGGAACACCGGGGAGCTGTTTTTT. Translating it yields CASSPGQGNTGELFF. The whole variable domain, remainder taken from reference TRBV5-4 and TRBJ2-2, is ETGVTQSPTHLIKTRGQQVTLRCSSQSGHNTVSWYQQALGQGPQFIFQYYREEENGRGNFPPRFSGLQFPNYSSELNVNALELDDSALYLCASSPGQGNTGELFFGEGSRLTVL.

This clone was counted between two and nine times. V usage is TRBV4-3 and J usage is TRBJ2-7; the match to TRBD1 covers 7 bases. Germline V gene lookup returns CDR1 LGHNA and CDR2 YSLEER. J lost 5 bases, V lost 1 base, and 8 bases had no gene match. The CDR3 runs 15 residues. This CDR3 is CASSQGKGAYDEQYF. In nucleotides, the CDR3 is TGCGCCAGCAGCCAAGGAAAGGGGGCGTACGACGAGCAGTACTTC.

This clone was seen more than once but under ten times. The chain couples TRBV29-1 to TRBJ2-3; D remains ambiguous. From germline, CDR1 is SQVTM and CDR2 ANQGSEA. This CDR3 has 12 residues. The V and J ends lost 5 bases and 4 bases respectively, with 10 bases between them. CDR3 nucleotides: TGCAGCGTTCTTGTGTTAGCAGATACGCAGTATTTT. This translates into CSVLVLADTQYF.

The rearrangement uses TRBV7-2 and TRBJ2-7, with 7 positions matching TRBD1. J lost 5 bases, V lost 5 bases, and 6 bases had no gene match. The CDR3 runs to 13 residues. From germline, CDR1 is SGHTA and CDR2 FQGNSA. The CDR3 DNA is TGTGCCAGCAGCGAAAACAGGGGTGACGAGCAGTACTTC. This codes for CASSENRGDEQYF. Based on the CDR3 plus reference TRBV7-2 and TRBJ2-7, the full variable domain is GAGVSQSPSNKVTEKGKDVELRCDPISGHTALYWYRQSLGQGLEFLIYFQGNSAPDKSGLPSDRFSAERTGGSVSTLTIQRTQQEDSAVYLCASSENRGDEQYFGPGTRLTVT.

This clone came up a few times. The chain combines TRBV4-3 with TRBJ2-7; D not certain. Germline V gives CDR1 LGHNA, CDR2 YSLEER. V lost 0 bases to trimming and J lost 6 bases, with 12 bases between them. The CDR3 has 14 residues. CDR3 sequence: CASSQDIGVGEQYF. The CDR3 region has the DNA TGCGCCAGCAGCCAAGATATAGGAGTTGGCGAGCAGTACTTC.

The gene calls are TRBV9 and TRBJ2-3, with a weak D call TRBD1 (6 bases). V was clipped by 5 bases and J by 3 bases, with 16 bases between them. This CDR3 has 15 residues. The germline gives CDR1 SGDLS, CDR2 YYNGEE. The CDR3, as DNA: TGTGCCAGCAGTCGTACAGGGTGGGAGACAGATACGCAGTATTTT. As protein: CASSRTGWETDTQYF.

This clone was counted between two and nine times. The V gene is TRBV5-4, the J gene TRBJ2-4, with 9 nucleotides matching TRBD1. V lost 3 bases, J lost 0 bases, and 7 bases stayed unmatched. CDR1 and CDR2 from the germline V gene are SGHNT and YYREEE (reference sequence). The CDR3 runs to 17 residues. The CDR3 coding sequence is TGTGCCAGCAGCTACATAACAGGGGGCGAAGCCAAAAACATTCAGTACTTC. Protein sequence: CASSYITGGEAKNIQYF.

This clone came up a few times. This chain uses TRBV19 with TRBJ1-5, with D uncertain. CDR1 and CDR2 (germline): LNHDA, SQIVND (reference sequence). Trimming left V 5 bases short and J 3 bases short, with 14 bases between. CDR3 length equals 15 residues. In nucleotides, the CDR3 is TGTGCCAGTAGTCGAACCCTGGAGTTCAATCAGCCCCAGCATTTT. This encodes CASSRTLEFNQPQHF.

V usage is TRBV7-2 and J usage is TRBJ2-1; TRBD2 agrees at 11 bases. The CDR3 loop spans 15 amino acids. In germline, CDR1 is SGHTA, CDR2 FQGNSA. V gave up 1 base and J gave up 9 bases; unmatched junction bases: 5. The CDR3 DNA sequence: TGTGCCAGCAGCTTAGGGCTAGCGGGGGGCAGTGAGCAGTTCTTC. Amino acids: CASSLGLAGGSEQFF.

V usage is TRBV7-2 and J usage is TRBJ2-5, with 14 bases that match TRBD2. The trim removed 3 bases at V and 1 base at J, leaving 1 base unmatched. The CDR3 has 16 amino acids. The V gene's germline CDR1 is SGHTA and CDR2 FQGNSA. CDR3 DNA: TGTGCCAGCAGCTTCGGACTAGCGGGGGGCCAAGAGACCCAGTACTTC. This translates into CASSFGLAGGQETQYF.

CDR3 nucleotides: TGTGCCAGCGGAAGGAGCCGGACTAATGAAAAACTGTTTTTT. Amino acids: CASGRSRTNEKLFF. The chain uses TRBV9 and TRBJ1-4; D is undetermined. The CDR3 has 14 amino acids. The germline CDR1 and CDR2 sequences are SGDLS and YYNGEE. The V gene lost 7 bases and the J gene lost 2 bases, with 12 bases spanning the gap.

This clone was recorded a few times. The V gene is TRBV18, the J gene TRBJ1-1; D is ambiguous. In germline, CDR1 is KGHSH, CDR2 LQKENI. Deletions cut 1 base from V and 1 base from J, with 7 bases between. The CDR3 covers 14 residues. The CDR3 loop reads CASSPLGANTEAFF. The CDR3 nucleotides are TGTGCCAGCTCACCACTCGGAGCGAACACTGAAGCTTTCTTT.

This clone was detected a few times. The rearrangement joins TRBV4-2 to TRBJ2-4; 7 bases are a match to TRBD1. Per germline, CDR1 LGHNA and CDR2 YNFKEQ. The J segment lost 2 bases and the V segment lost 0 bases, leaving 10 bases of the junction unmatched. The CDR3 length is 18 residues. The CDR3 region has the DNA TGTGCCAGCAGCCAAGATCCGGACAGGCAATATCCCAAAAACATTCAGTACTTC. Translating gives CASSQDPDRQYPKNIQYF.

The sample holds a few counts of this clone. The chain uses TRBV7-9 and TRBJ1-4, with a weak D call TRBD1 (5 bases). Trimming cost V 5 bases and J 5 bases, with 9 bases left between them. Germline values: CDR1 SEHNR, CDR2 FQNEAQ (reference sequence). There are 13 residues in the CDR3. The CDR3 DNA sequence: TGTGCCAGCAGCCCGCGGGGGAATGAAAAACTGTTTTTT. The encoded protein is CASSPRGNEKLFF.

The chain couples TRBV7-2 to TRBJ2-1; D is possibly TRBD1 (5 bases). The germline V gene encodes CDR1 SGHTA and CDR2 FQGNSA. Trimming cost V 5 bases and J 12 bases, with 20 bases left between them. The length of the CDR3 is 14 residues. The CDR3: CASSPRQPKSRQFF. The CDR3 DNA is TGTGCCAGCAGCCCCCGACAGCCCAAGTCAAGGCAGTTCTTC.

This clone turned up a few times. This sequence joins TRBV4-3 and TRBJ2-1; D not certain. The CDR3 is 15 amino acids. V lost 0 bases and J lost 0, with 6 bases in between. In germline, CDR1 is LGHNA, CDR2 YSLEER. The CDR3 reads CASSQDGSSYNEQFF. The CDR3 nucleotides read TGCGCCAGCAGCCAAGATGGTAGCTCCTACAATGAGCAGTTCTTC.

The chain uses TRBV28 and TRBJ1-1; tentatively, D is TRBD1 (5 bases). Germline CDR1 is MDHEN and CDR2 is SYDVKM. The CDR3 loop spans 12 amino acids. Trimming stripped 5 bases from V and 10 bases from J, with 14 bases between. CDR3 residues: CASSPGGVRAFF. For the CDR3, the DNA is TGTGCCAGCAGTCCTGGGGGGGTAAGAGCTTTCTTT.

In its sample, this clone was seen a few times. V gene TRBV19 combines with J gene TRBJ2-2; D is perhaps TRBD2 (5 bases). V shed 5 bases and J shed 2 bases, with 9 bases lying between them. Germline-derived CDR1 and CDR2 are LNHDA and SQIVND (reference sequence). The CDR3 has 14 residues. CDR3 sequence: CASSDPGNTGELFF. The CDR3 DNA reads as TGTGCCAGTAGTGATCCGGGAAACACCGGGGAGCTGTTTTTT.

This clone was seen a handful of times. The rearrangement uses TRBV29-1 and TRBJ1-1, with 7 positions matching TRBD1. The J segment lost 1 base and the V segment lost 5 bases, leaving 7 bases of the junction unmatched. This CDR3 region has 14 residues. Germline V CDR1 and CDR2: SQVTM, ANQGSEA. CDR3 DNA sequence: TGCAGCGTTCACCGGGACAGCGAGAACACTGAAGCTTTCTTT. Protein: CSVHRDSENTEAFF.

This rearrangement joins TRBV30 to TRBJ2-1; D not resolved. V was cut by 1 base and J by 5 bases, with 15 bases left in between. The CDR3 sequence is 15 residues long. The germline V gene has CDR1 GTSNPN and CDR2 SVGIG (reference sequence). The CDR3, as DNA: TGTGCCTGGAGTGGAGGAGATGGCCCCCACAATGAGCAGTTCTTC. Translated: CAWSGGDGPHNEQFF.

This clone was detected only a few times. The V and J genes are TRBV9 and TRBJ1-1, with no clear D. Per the germline V gene, CDR1 is SGDLS and CDR2 is YYNGEE. The CDR3 is made up of 13 amino acids. V was shortened by 5 bases and J by 4 bases, with 12 bases between the two germline ends. This chain's CDR3 is CASSSDISTEAFF. CDR3 bases: TGTGCCAGCAGTTCAGACATAAGCACTGAAGCTTTCTTT. Filled out from reference TRBV9 and TRBJ1-1, the complete variable domain reads DSGVTQTPKHLITATGQRVTLRCSPRSGDLSVYWYQQSLDQGLQFLIQYYNGEERAKGNILERFSAQQFPDLHSELNLSSLELGDSALYFCASSSDISTEAFFGQGTRLTVV.

This clone was detected only a few times. The genes are TRBV6-4 and TRBJ2-1; possibly TRBD2 for D (5 bases). This CDR3 region has 14 residues. Germline CDR1 MRHNA, CDR2 SNTAGT. The V gene lost 6 bases and the J gene lost 12 bases, with 21 bases spanning the gap. This CDR3 reads CASRADGSSGGQFF. The CDR3 DNA follows: TGTGCCAGCAGAGCTGATGGCTCTTCTGGAGGGCAGTTCTTC.

This clone was seen more than once but under ten times. V usage is TRBV19 and J usage is TRBJ1-5, with TRBD1 as a possible D gene (6 bases). Germline CDR1 LNHDA, CDR2 SQIVND (reference sequence). Trimming shortened V by 6 bases and J by 5 bases, and 17 bases separated the two germline ends. The CDR3 runs to 15 residues. CDR3 nucleotide sequence: TGTGCCAGTAGCTTTGGGACACTTCGCGATCAGCCCCAGCATTTT. This translates into CASSFGTLRDQPQHF.

The chain links TRBV4-1 to TRBJ2-1; 7 bases are shared with TRBD2. The CDR3 is made up of 15 amino acids. Per the germline V gene, CDR1 is MGHRA and CDR2 is YSYEKL. Trimming removed 3 bases from V and 8 bases from J; junction bases left unmatched: 10. CDR3 in amino acids: CASSHGGGEGYEQFF. The CDR3 coding sequence is TGCGCCAGCAGCCACGGGGGAGGGGAAGGTTATGAGCAGTTCTTC.

This clone was seen only a few times. The chain has TRBV6-5 and TRBJ2-2, with D possibly TRBD1 on 5 matching bases. This CDR3 has 15 residues. V lost 1 base and J 7 bases, leaving 13 bases between the germline ends. Germline assignment: CDR1 MNHEY and CDR2 SVGAGI. The CDR3 loop reads CASSYWGSADGELFF. The CDR3 DNA follows: TGTGCCAGCAGTTACTGGGGCAGTGCGGACGGGGAGCTGTTTTTT.

The chain carries TRBV7-9 and TRBJ2-7; 10 nucleotides match TRBD1. V trimming: 5 bases; J trimming: 7 bases; junction bases outside the gene matches: 8. CDR3 length: 14 amino acids. Germline CDR1 is SEHNR and CDR2 is FQNEAQ (reference sequence). Written as DNA, the CDR3 is TGTGCCAGCAGCCAGGGACAGGGGAAAGAAGAGCAGTACTTC. This sequence encodes CASSQGQGKEEQYF.

The chain is built from TRBV5-1 and TRBJ2-7; 8 bases are a match to TRBD1. This CDR3 spans 13 amino acids. Germline V CDR1 and CDR2: SGHRS, YFSETQ. V shed 6 bases and J 4 bases; nucleotides not matched to a gene: 6. The CDR3 coding sequence is TGCGCCAGCAACGGACAGGGTGGGTACGAGCAGTACTTC. Translated: CASNGQGGYEQYF.

This clone was recorded a few times. The chain combines TRBV5-4 with TRBJ1-5, with 8 bases that match TRBD1. The CDR3 is 15 residues long. The germline V gene encodes CDR1 SGHNT and CDR2 YYREEE (reference sequence). Germline trimming cut 5 bases from V and 2 bases from J; bases unmatched to any gene: 6. CDR3: CASRSDREGNQPQHF. CDR3 coding DNA: TGTGCCAGCAGGTCGGACAGGGAGGGCAATCAGCCCCAGCATTTT.